This paragraph reports one T cell receptor (beta chain). Germline V gene lookup returns CDR1 SEHNR and CDR2 FQNEAQ (reference sequence). J was trimmed by 4 bases and V by 4 bases; bases with no gene match: 8. The CDR3 length is 16 residues. This record comes from a study of shared clonotypes between healthy human individuals. Study-level background: A few men and a couple of women, aged 18 to 49, were donors.

From CD4+ cells came CD45RA+ naive and CD45RA-negative memory subsets. Clones were read by immunoSEQ multiplex PCR, and TCRdb kept only the in-frame ones, dropping some. Among a few million clones listed, around 90% were seen once. This sequence originates from a man between 18 and 35 years old in good health. Some clones in this sample may be carry-over from other donors' samples. This sequence joins TRBV7-9 and TRBJ2-7; 12 nucleotides agree with TRBD1. What was sequenced was naive CD4+ T cells from PBMCs. Specified subset: CD45RA+ positively selected. In DNA form, the CDR3 reads TGTGCCAGCAGCTCACCGGGGACAGGGGGCAGGTACGAGCAGTACTTC. Encoded protein: CASSSPGTGGRYEQYF.